A selection of T cell receptor beta chains follows, all from one sample in a study of blood T cell repertoires in COVID-19. Only in-frame clones appear in the TCRdb table, and some are missing; sequencing was by immunoSEQ multiplex PCR. Of over 60,000 clones in the sample, roughly 86% were seen once. Specimen: peripheral blood. These TCRs come from a woman in her sixties or seventies with acute or convalescent COVID-19. CDR3s include the opening cysteine and the closing phenylalanine or tryptophan. A D gene is named only where the DNA matches it firmly. Some rows mark clone size as missing; the rest say once, few, many or name a class of expanded clone.

TRBJ2-3 | TRBD2 | TRBV7-2 | - | CASSLVGTSGGASTDTQYF | TGTGCCAGCAGCTTAGTCGGGACTAGCGGGGGGGCCAGTACAGATACGCAGTATTTT
TRBJ1-3 | - | TRBV18 | - | CASSPRDGQISGNTIYF | TGTGCCAGCTCACCGCGAGACGGACAGATCTCTGGAAACACCATATATTTT
TRBJ1-5 | TRBD1 | TRBV18 | - | CASSPSTGGQPQHF | TGTGCCAGCTCACCGTCGACAGGGGGCCAGCCCCAGCATTTT
TRBJ2-4 | TRBD1 | TRBV6-5 | - | CASSRGQGINIQYF | TGTGCCAGCAGCAGGGGACAGGGGATAAACATTCAGTACTTC
TRBJ1-2 | TRBD1 | TRBV4-2 | - | CASSQEGTGPYYGYTF | TGTGCCAGCAGCCAAGAAGGGACAGGGCCCTACTATGGCTACACCTTC
TRBJ1-5 | - | TRBV5-1 | - | CASSLESNQPQHF | TGCGCCAGCAGCTTAGAGAGCAATCAGCCCCAGCATTTT
TRBJ2-3 | TRBD2 | TRBV6-5 | - | CASKRGGTDTQYF | TGTGCCAGCAAGCGGGGAGGCACAGATACGCAGTATTTT
TRBJ2-3 | TRBD1 | TRBV10-3 | - | CAISPGQDPSTDTQYF | TGTGCCATCAGCCCGGGACAGGACCCTAGCACAGATACGCAGTATTTT
TRBJ2-2 | TRBD2 | TRBV7-7 | - | CASSLLAGSTGELFF | TGTGCCAGCAGCTTGCTAGCGGGGAGTACCGGGGAGCTGTTTTTT
TRBJ2-7 | - | TRBV12-3/TRBV12-4 | - | CASSPRERHEQYF | TGTGCCAGCAGTCCCAGAGAGCGCCACGAGCAGTACTTC
TRBJ2-3 | - | TRBV27 | few | CASSNEVADTQYF | TGTGCCAGCAGCAATGAGGTTGCAGATACGCAGTATTTT
TRBJ1-4 | - | TRBV7-2 | - | CASSLVRTNNEKLFF | TGTGCCAGCAGCTTAGTCAGAACCAATAATGAAAAACTGTTTTTT
TRBJ2-1 | TRBD2 | TRBV2 | - | CASSTGTSVYNEQFF | TGTGCCAGCAGCACCGGGACTAGCGTATACAATGAGCAGTTCTTC
TRBJ1-5 | - | TRBV7-9 | - | CASQEGNQPQHF | TGTGCCAGCCAGGAGGGAAATCAGCCCCAGCATTTT
TRBJ2-3 | TRBD2 | TRBV10-2 | - | CASSEQRGVHTQYF | TGCGCCAGCAGTGAACAGCGGGGGGTACATACGCAGTATTTT
TRBJ2-2 | TRBD1 | TRBV11-3 | - | CASSLGFGQGDTGELFF | TGTGCCAGCAGCTTAGGTTTCGGACAGGGGGACACCGGGGAGCTGTTTTTT
TRBJ1-4 | - | TRBV25-1 | - | CASSDQGLNEKLFF | TGTGCCAGCAGTGATCAAGGACTAAATGAAAAACTGTTTTTT
TRBJ2-5 | - | TRBV30 | - | CAWSVPRGLETQYF | TGTGCCTGGAGTGTACCTCGCGGGTTGGAGACCCAGTACTTC
TRBJ2-3 | - | TRBV18 | - | CASSRLGRPGTDTQYF | TGTGCCAGCTCACGATTGGGCAGACCTGGCACAGATACGCAGTATTTT
TRBJ2-1 | TRBD1 | TRBV5-1 | - | CASSRDGQGAYNEQFF | TGCGCCAGCAGCAGAGACGGACAGGGTGCCTACAATGAGCAGTTCTTC
TRBJ1-2 | TRBD1 | TRBV14 | - | CASSQGLPGDRGNYGYTF | TGTGCCAGCAGCCAAGGATTACCTGGGGACAGGGGTAACTATGGCTACACCTTC
TRBJ1-1 | - | TRBV20-1 | - | CSAIPGLEAFF | TGCAGTGCTATACCGGGACTTGAAGCTTTCTTT
TRBJ2-5 | TRBD2 | TRBV2 | - | CASTPGLAAETQYF | TGTGCCAGCACTCCGGGACTAGCGGCAGAGACCCAGTACTTC
TRBJ2-5 | - | TRBV3-1/TRBV3-2 | - | CASSQDKGVETQYF | TGTGCCAGCAGCCAAGATAAAGGGGTAGAGACCCAGTACTTC
TRBJ2-3 | TRBD2 | TRBV3-1/TRBV3-2 | few | CASSPRAGGIVSTDTQYF | TGTGCCAGCAGCCCACGAGCGGGGGGGATAGTTAGCACAGATACGCAGTATTTT
TRBJ2-7 | - | TRBV28 | - | CASRGPNLYEQYF | TGTGCCAGCCGCGGCCCGAATTTATACGAGCAGTACTTC
TRBJ1-2 | - | TRBV5-1 | - | CASSLGSGDGYTF | TGCGCCAGCAGCTTGGGGTCAGGGGATGGCTACACCTTC
TRBJ1-1 | - | TRBV27 | - | CASTPSAGIEAFF | TGTGCCAGCACCCCTTCGGCAGGAATTGAAGCTTTCTTT
TRBJ1-5 | - | TRBV19 | - | CASSISREIQPQHF | TGTGCCAGTAGTATATCCAGGGAAATTCAGCCCCAGCATTTT
TRBJ2-3 | TRBD2 | TRBV7-2 | - | CASSHTSGGATTDTQYF | TGTGCCAGCAGCCATACTAGCGGGGGGGCCACCACCGATACGCAGTATTTT
TRBJ1-1 | - | TRBV12-3/TRBV12-4 | - | CASSRLRAEAFF | TGTGCCAGCAGTCGGTTAAGAGCTGAAGCTTTCTTT
TRBJ2-2 | - | TRBV4-1 | - | CASSQESGTNTGELFF | TGCGCCAGCAGCCAAGAGTCAGGAACCAACACCGGGGAGCTGTTTTTT
TRBJ1-5 | TRBD1 | TRBV12-5 | - | CASGLWQGAVQPQHF | TGTGCTAGTGGTTTGTGGCAGGGGGCCGTTCAGCCCCAGCATTTT
TRBJ2-6 | TRBD1 | TRBV2 | once | CALDRDRGGSGANVLTF | TGTGCCCTAGACCGGGACAGGGGTGGATCTGGGGCCAACGTCCTGACTTTC